This T cell receptor (beta chain) was observed in a study of long-term antiretroviral therapy in people with HIV. The CDR3 consists of 15 residues. Germline V gene lookup returns CDR1 MNHNY and CDR2 SVGAGI (reference sequence). Trimming took 1 base from V and 4 from J; bases not matched to a gene: 3. Assay version v3.0 of immunoSEQ was used, and it was run at survey level. Profiling relied on immunoSEQ multiplex PCR, and the TCRdb table lists in-frame clones only, not all of them. The sample has about 38,000 clones, around 85% seen once. Whole-study findings and limits: Despite increasing after ART, diversity remained lower than that of transplant donor controls.

Details on this clone: As yet, its antigen is unknown.

The sequencing used unsorted PBMCs, collected 1.5 years after starting antiretroviral therapy. This rearrangement joins TRBV6-6 to TRBJ2-7; 11 bases map to TRBD2. This TCR was sampled from a man younger than 35 with HIV. The DNA for the CDR3 is TGTGCCAGCAGTTACTTGGCTAGCGGGAGGTACGAGCAGTACTTC. It translates to CASSYLASGRYEQYF.